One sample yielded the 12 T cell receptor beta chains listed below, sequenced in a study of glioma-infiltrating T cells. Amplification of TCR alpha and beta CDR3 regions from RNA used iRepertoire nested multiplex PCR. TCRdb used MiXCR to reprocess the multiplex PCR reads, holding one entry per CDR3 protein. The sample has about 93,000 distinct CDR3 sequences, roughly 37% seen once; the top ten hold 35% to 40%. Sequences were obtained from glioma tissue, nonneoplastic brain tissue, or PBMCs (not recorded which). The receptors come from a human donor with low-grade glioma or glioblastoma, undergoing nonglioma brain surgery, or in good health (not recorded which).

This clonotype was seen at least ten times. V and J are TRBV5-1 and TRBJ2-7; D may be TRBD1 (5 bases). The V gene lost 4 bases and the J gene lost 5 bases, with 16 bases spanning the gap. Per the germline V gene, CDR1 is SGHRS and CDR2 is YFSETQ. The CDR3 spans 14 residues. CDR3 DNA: TGCGCCAGCAGCGTAGGGTCAGGGTCGGACGAGCAGTACTTC. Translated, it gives CASSVGSGSDEQYF.

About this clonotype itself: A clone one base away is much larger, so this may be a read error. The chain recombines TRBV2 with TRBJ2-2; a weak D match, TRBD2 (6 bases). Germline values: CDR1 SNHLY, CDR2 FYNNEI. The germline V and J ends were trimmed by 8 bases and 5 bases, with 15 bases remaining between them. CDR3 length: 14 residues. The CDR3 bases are TGTGCCAGCTTCCGGGACTGCAGAACCGGGGAGCTGTTTTTT. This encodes CASFRDCRTGELFF.

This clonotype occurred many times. DNA of the CDR3: TGTGCCAGCAGGGACACCCGACTCTATGGCTACACCTTC. Its translation is CASRDTRLYGYTF. The rearrangement links TRBV6-4 to TRBJ1-2; a possible D gene is TRBD1 (5 bases). The V gene lost 6 bases and the J gene lost 4 bases, with 12 bases spanning the gap. Germline V gene data show CDR1 as MRHNA and CDR2 as SNTAGT. The CDR3 is 13 amino acids.

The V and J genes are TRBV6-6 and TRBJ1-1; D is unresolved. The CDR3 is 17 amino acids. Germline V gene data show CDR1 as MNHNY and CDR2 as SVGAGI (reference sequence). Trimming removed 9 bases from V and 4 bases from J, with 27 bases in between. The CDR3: CARRTFSEGGLGTEAFF. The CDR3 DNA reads TGTGCCAGAAGGACGTTTTCTGAGGGAGGGCTTGGCACTGAAGCTTTCTTT.

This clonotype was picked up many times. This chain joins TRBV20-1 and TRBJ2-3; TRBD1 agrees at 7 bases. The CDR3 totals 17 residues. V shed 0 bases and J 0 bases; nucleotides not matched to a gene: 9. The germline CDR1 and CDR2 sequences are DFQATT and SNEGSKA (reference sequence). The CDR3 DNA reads TGCAGTGCTAGAGATGGGCTGGGACAGCATAGCACAGATACGCAGTATTTT. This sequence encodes CSARDGLGQHSTDTQYF.

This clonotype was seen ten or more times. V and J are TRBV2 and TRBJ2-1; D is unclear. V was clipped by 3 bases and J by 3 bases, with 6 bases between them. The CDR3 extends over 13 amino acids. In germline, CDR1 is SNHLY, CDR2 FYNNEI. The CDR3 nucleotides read TGTGCCAGCAGTGACCCTGGCTACAATGAGCAGTTCTTC. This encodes CASSDPGYNEQFF.

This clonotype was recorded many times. This CDR3 is CATSRERPGEQYF. CDR3 nucleotides: TGTGCCACCAGCAGAGAGAGGCCGGGAGAGCAGTACTTC. V usage is TRBV15 and J usage is TRBJ2-7, with D maybe TRBD2 (5 bases). The germline V gene encodes CDR1 LNHNV and CDR2 YYDKDF (reference sequence). V dropped 0 bases and J dropped 7 bases, with 10 bases sitting between them. The CDR3 has 13 residues.

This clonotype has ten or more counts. The CDR3 reads CASSRQGNAFF. CDR3 nucleotides: TGTGCCAGCAGTCGCCAGGGGAACGCTTTCTTT. The genes are TRBV7-9 and TRBJ1-1, with D possibly being TRBD1 (6 bases). V gave up 6 bases and J gave up 11 bases, with 13 bases separating them. This CDR3 has 11 residues. Germline V gene data show CDR1 as SEHNR and CDR2 as FQNEAQ (reference sequence).

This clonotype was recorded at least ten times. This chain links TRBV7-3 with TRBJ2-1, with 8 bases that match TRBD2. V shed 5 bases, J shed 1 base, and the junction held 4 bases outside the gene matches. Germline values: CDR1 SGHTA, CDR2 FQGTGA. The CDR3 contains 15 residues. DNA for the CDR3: TGTGCCAGCAGCCCGGGACTAGGATCCTACAATGAGCAGTTCTTC. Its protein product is CASSPGLGSYNEQFF. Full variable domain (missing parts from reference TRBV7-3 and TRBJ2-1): GAGVSQTPSNKVTEKGKYVELRCDPISGHTALYWYRQSLGQGPEFLIYFQGTGAADDSGLPNDRFFAVRPEGSVSTLKIQRTERGDSAVYLCASSPGLGSYNEQFFGPGTRLTVL.

The CDR3 DNA reads TGTGCCAGCAGCACCGGAACAAGCCGAGGGGGCCAGTACTTC. As protein: CASSTGTSRGGQYF. The chain joins TRBV7-9 to TRBJ2-5; possibly TRBD1 for D (6 bases). Germline V gene data show CDR1 as SEHNR and CDR2 as FQNEAQ (reference sequence). This CDR3 region has 14 residues. The V end was cut by 5 bases, the J end by 10 bases, with 20 bases between.

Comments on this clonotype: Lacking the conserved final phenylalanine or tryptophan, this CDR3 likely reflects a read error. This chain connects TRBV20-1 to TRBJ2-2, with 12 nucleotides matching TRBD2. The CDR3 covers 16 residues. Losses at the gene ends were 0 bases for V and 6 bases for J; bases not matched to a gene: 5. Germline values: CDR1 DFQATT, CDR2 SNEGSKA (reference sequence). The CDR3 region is CSARDQLAGGAGELFL. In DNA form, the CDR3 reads TGCAGTGCTAGAGATCAACTAGCGGGGGGAGCCGGGGAGCTGTTTCTT.

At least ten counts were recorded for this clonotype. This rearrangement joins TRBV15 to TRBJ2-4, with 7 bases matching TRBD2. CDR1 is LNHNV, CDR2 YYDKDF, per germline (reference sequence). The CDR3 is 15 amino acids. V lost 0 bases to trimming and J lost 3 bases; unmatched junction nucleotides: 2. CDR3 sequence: CATSREQRGKNIQYF. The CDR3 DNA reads TGTGCCACCAGCAGAGAACAGCGGGGCAAAAACATTCAGTACTTC.